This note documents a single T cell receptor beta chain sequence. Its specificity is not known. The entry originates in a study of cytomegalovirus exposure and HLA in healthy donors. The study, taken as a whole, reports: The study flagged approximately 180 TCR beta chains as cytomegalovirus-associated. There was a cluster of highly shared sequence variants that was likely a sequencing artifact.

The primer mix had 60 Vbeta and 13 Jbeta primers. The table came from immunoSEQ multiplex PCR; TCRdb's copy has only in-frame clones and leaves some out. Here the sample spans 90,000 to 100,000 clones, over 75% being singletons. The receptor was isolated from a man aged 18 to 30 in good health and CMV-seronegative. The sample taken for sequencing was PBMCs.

The chain's CDR3 is CASSVGQGTVYEQYF. For the CDR3, the DNA is TGTGCCAGTAGCGTAGGACAGGGAACCGTCTACGAGCAGTACTTC. The chain joins TRBV19 to TRBJ2-7, with 8 bases lining up with TRBD1. The germline gives CDR1 LNHDA, CDR2 SQIVND (reference sequence). The ends lost 6 bases at V and 3 bases at J; junction bases unmatched: 10. This CDR3 contains 15 residues.